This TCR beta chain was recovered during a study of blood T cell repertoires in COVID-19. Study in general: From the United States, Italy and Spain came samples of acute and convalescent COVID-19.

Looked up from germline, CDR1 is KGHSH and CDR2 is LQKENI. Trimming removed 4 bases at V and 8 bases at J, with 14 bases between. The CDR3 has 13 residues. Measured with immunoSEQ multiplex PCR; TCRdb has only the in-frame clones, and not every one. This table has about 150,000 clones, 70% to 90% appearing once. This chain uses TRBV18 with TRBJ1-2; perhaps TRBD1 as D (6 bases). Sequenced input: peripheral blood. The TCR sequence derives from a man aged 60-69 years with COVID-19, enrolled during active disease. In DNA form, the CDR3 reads TGTGCCAGCTCACTCGACAGGATTAACGGCTACACCTTC. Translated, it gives CASSLDRINGYTF.